The 28 T cell receptor beta chains presented below share a single source sample, sequenced in a study of CD8 T cells in Susac syndrome. Random hexamers were used to reverse transcribe the RNA input (about 0.5 to 1 ug). TCRdb redid the calling of the immunoSEQ multiplex PCR reads with MiXCR, one entry per CDR3 protein. Here the sample spans roughly 150,000 distinct CDR3 sequences, around 95% being singletons. The source material was CD4+ T cells from PBMCs. These receptors came from a human donor with Susac syndrome.

The chain links TRBV20-1 to TRBJ2-7; possibly TRBD1 or TRBD2 for D (5 bases each). V was trimmed by 2 bases and J by 2 bases, leaving 10 bases between them. Germline V CDR1 and CDR2: DFQATT, SNEGSKA (reference sequence). The CDR3 runs 13 residues. The CDR3 DNA follows: TGCAGTGCTAGAAGGGACGCGACCTACGAGCAGTACTTC. Its translation is CSARRDATYEQYF.

V is TRBV9 and J is TRBJ2-5, with TRBD1 matching 8 bases. Losses at the gene ends were 1 base for V and 3 bases for J; bases not matched to a gene: 5. The CDR3 totals 15 residues. The germline V gene encodes CDR1 SGDLS and CDR2 YYNGEE. The CDR3 DNA is TGTGCCAGCAGCGTATCGGGACAGGCGAAAGAGACCCAGTACTTC. Protein: CASSVSGQAKETQYF.

V gene TRBV29-1 combines with J gene TRBJ1-3; the D gene is possibly TRBD1 (5 bases). The length of the CDR3 is 11 residues. V was cut by 3 bases and J by 8 bases, with 8 bases left in between. Germline CDR1 is SQVTM and CDR2 is ANQGSEA. The CDR3 DNA follows: TGCAGCGTTGATCAGGGTGACACCATATATTTT. This encodes CSVDQGDTIYF. The full variable domain, completed using reference TRBV29-1 and TRBJ1-3, is SAVISQKPSRDICQRGTSLTIQCQVDSQVTMMFWYRQQPGQSLTLIATANQGSEATYESGFVIDKFPISRPNLTFSTLTVSNMSPEDSSIYLCSVDQGDTIYFGEGSWLTVV.

The chain recombines TRBV7-3 with TRBJ2-2, with 8 bases fitting TRBD1. The CDR3 covers 16 residues. Looked up from germline, CDR1 is SGHTA and CDR2 is FQGTGA. J was trimmed by 6 bases and V by 2 bases; bases with no gene match: 8. CDR3 DNA sequence: TGTGCCAGCAGCTTAGCCAGGGGGCTGGAGGCCGGGGAGCTGTTTTTT. Protein sequence: CASSLARGLEAGELFF.

The chain has TRBV9 and TRBJ1-5; unclear D gene. The CDR3 extends over 14 amino acids. The V end lost 3 bases, the J end lost 5 bases, and 12 bases lay between the germline ends. From germline, CDR1 is SGDLS and CDR2 YYNGEE. This chain's CDR3 is CASSAGPFDQPQHF. The CDR3 nucleotides are TGTGCCAGCAGCGCCGGGCCATTTGATCAGCCCCAGCATTTT. Variable domain in full (rest from reference TRBV9 and TRBJ1-5): DSGVTQTPKHLITATGQRVTLRCSPRSGDLSVYWYQQSLDQGLQFLIQYYNGEERAKGNILERFSAQQFPDLHSELNLSSLELGDSALYFCASSAGPFDQPQHFGDGTRLSIL.

This chain joins TRBV5-1 and TRBJ2-1; 10 nucleotides align to TRBD2. Germline CDR1 is SGHRS and CDR2 is YFSETQ. Trimming at V came to 1 base and at J to 12 bases, leaving 10 bases not matched to a gene. The CDR3 runs to 15 residues. This CDR3 is CASSLTASGGKLQFF. CDR3 coding DNA: TGCGCCAGCAGCTTGACGGCTAGCGGGGGAAAATTGCAGTTCTTC.

The genes are TRBV12-3 or TRBV12-4 and TRBJ1-5, with TRBD1 as a possible D gene (5 bases). The CDR3 has 15 residues. Between the trimmed V and J ends, which lost 5 bases and 4 bases, there was a span of 15 bases. CDR3 DNA sequence: TGTGCCAGCAGTCCGCAGGGTATCGGGAATCAGCCCCAGCATTTT. Its translation: CASSPQGIGNQPQHF.

V and J are TRBV2 and TRBJ2-7; TRBD1 aligns across 7 bases. The CDR3 has 15 amino acids. Per the germline V gene, CDR1 is SNHLY and CDR2 is FYNNEI. Losses at the gene ends were 6 bases for V and 2 bases for J; bases not matched to a gene: 10. Here the CDR3 DNA reads TGTGCCAGCAGCGAACCGGGACAGATTCCCTACGAGCAGTACTTC. It yields the protein CASSEPGQIPYEQYF.

This clonotype appeared once. The rearrangement uses TRBV12-3 or TRBV12-4 and TRBJ1-2; TRBD1 might be the D (6 bases). This CDR3 has 14 residues. V lost 5 bases to trimming and J lost 4 bases, with 14 bases between them. The CDR3 spells CASSPGTPTYGYTF. The CDR3 DNA reads as TGTGCCAGCAGTCCCGGGACACCCACCTATGGCTACACCTTC.

This clonotype was observed once. The genes are TRBV25-1 and TRBJ1-1; perhaps TRBD1 as D (6 bases). The CDR3 length is 12 residues. The V and J ends lost 4 bases and 7 bases respectively, with 10 bases between them. Germline loops: CDR1 MGHDK, CDR2 SYGVNS. This CDR3 reads CASSGGGGEAFF. The CDR3 bases are TGTGCCAGCAGTGGAGGGGGGGGTGAAGCTTTCTTT.

This sequence joins TRBV29-1 and TRBJ1-1; D perhaps matches TRBD1 (5 bases). Per the germline V gene, CDR1 is SQVTM and CDR2 is ANQGSEA. Trimming left V 6 bases short and J 8 bases short, with 19 bases between. The CDR3 runs to 13 residues. The CDR3 reads CSVLARTKLEAFF. CDR3 DNA sequence: TGCAGCGTCTTGGCGAGGACAAAGCTGGAAGCTTTCTTT.

V gene TRBV3-1 combines with J gene TRBJ1-5; D is unclear. Trimming cost V 3 bases and J 6 bases, with 9 bases left between them. Germline CDR1 is LGHDT and CDR2 is YNNKEL (reference sequence). The CDR3 runs 13 residues. This chain's CDR3 is CASSQGPGQPQHF. The CDR3 DNA reads TGTGCCAGCAGCCAGGGCCCTGGTCAGCCCCAGCATTTT. Supplemented by reference TRBV3-1 and TRBJ1-5, the full variable domain reads DTAVSQTPKYLVTQMGNDKSIKCEQNLGHDTMYWYKQDSKKFLKIMFSYNNKELIINETVPNRFSPKSPDKAHLNLHINSLELGDSAVYFCASSQGPGQPQHFGDGTRLSIL.

The rearrangement links TRBV20-1 to TRBJ2-5, with TRBD2 identical over 10 bases. The CDR3 consists of 14 residues. Germline lookup yields CDR1 DFQATT and CDR2 SNEGSKA (reference sequence). Trimming took 6 bases from V and 5 from J; bases not matched to a gene: 9. The CDR3 here is CSAQGASGGETQYF. CDR3 DNA: TGCAGTGCCCAGGGGGCTAGCGGGGGTGAGACCCAGTACTTC.

The V gene is TRBV4-2, the J gene TRBJ2-7; the match to TRBD2 covers 9 bases. This CDR3 has 17 residues. Germline trimming cut 2 bases from V and 2 bases from J; bases unmatched to any gene: 10. Looked up from germline, CDR1 is LGHNA and CDR2 is YNFKEQ. The CDR3 nucleotides are TGTGCCAGCAGCCAACTAGCGGGGACGCCGAATGCCTACGAGCAGTACTTC. Translated: CASSQLAGTPNAYEQYF.

This chain connects TRBV24-1 to TRBJ1-6; 9 bases align to TRBD1. Trimming cost V 8 bases and J 8 bases; bases outside gene matches: 3. The CDR3 has 13 residues. CDR1 and CDR2 (germline): KGHDR, SFDVKD. The CDR3 sequence is CATMDRGYSPLHF. CDR3 DNA: TGTGCCACCATGGACAGGGGATATTCACCCCTCCACTTT.

This chain uses TRBV5-1 with TRBJ2-5, with TRBD2 matching over 7 bases. The V gene end was trimmed by 0 bases and the J gene end by 5 bases; junction bases not matched to a gene: 4. The length of the CDR3 is 14 residues. The germline gives CDR1 SGHRS, CDR2 YFSETQ. The DNA for the CDR3 is TGCGCCAGCAGCTTGGCGGGGGGTAAGGAGACCCAGTACTTC. Amino acids: CASSLAGGKETQYF.

V gene TRBV14 combines with J gene TRBJ2-2; D is unresolved. The germline V and J ends were trimmed by 4 bases and 4 bases, with 7 bases remaining between them. The CDR3 runs to 13 residues. Germline V gene sequence: CDR1 SGHDN, CDR2 FVKESK. The CDR3 is CASSRTFTGELFF. The CDR3, as DNA: TGTGCCAGCAGCCGGACGTTCACCGGGGAGCTGTTTTTT.

The V call is TRBV12-3 or TRBV12-4, the J call TRBJ2-1; D is ambiguous. V lost 8 bases, J lost 0 bases, and 14 bases lay in between. The CDR3 runs to 15 residues. The DNA for the CDR3 is TGTGCCAGCCAAGGACCCTTCCGCTCCTACAATGAGCAGTTCTTC. Protein: CASQGPFRSYNEQFF.

The sample holds a few counts of this clonotype. This chain uses TRBV2 with TRBJ1-2, with D unclear. Trimming took 5 bases from V and 0 from J, leaving 7 bases between them. The germline gives CDR1 SNHLY, CDR2 FYNNEI. This CDR3 has 13 residues. The CDR3 bases are TGTGCCAGCAGTCCCGGAACTAACTATGGCTACACCTTC. Residues: CASSPGTNYGYTF. The full variable domain, completed using reference TRBV2 and TRBJ1-2, is EPEVTQTPSHQVTQMGQEVILRCVPISNHLYFYWYRQILGQKVEFLVSFYNNEISEKSEIFDDQFSVERPDGSNFTLKIRSTKLEDSAMYFCASSPGTNYGYTFGSGTRLTVV.

This chain uses TRBV20-1 with TRBJ2-7; no firm D call. Per germline, CDR1 DFQATT and CDR2 SNEGSKA (reference sequence). The V and J ends lost 4 bases and 3 bases respectively, with 4 bases between them. CDR3 length: 10 residues. The CDR3 here is CSAMGYEQYF. The CDR3 DNA reads as TGCAGTGCTATGGGCTACGAGCAGTACTTC.

The chain carries TRBV30 and TRBJ1-2; D unclear. This CDR3 has 12 amino acids. CDR1 and CDR2 (germline): GTSNPN, SVGIG (reference sequence). Trimming took 3 bases from V and 2 from J, leaving 7 bases between them. In DNA, the CDR3 is TGTGCCTGGAGCCAGCGCAACTATGGCTACACCTTC. Encoded protein: CAWSQRNYGYTF.

This sequence joins TRBV7-9 and TRBJ2-1; 9 bases agree with TRBD2. With V trimmed by 2 bases and J by 4 bases, 3 bases remained unmatched. Germline V gene lookup returns CDR1 SEHNR and CDR2 FQNEAQ (reference sequence). The CDR3 extends over 15 amino acids. CDR3 protein: CASSLRSGGYNEQFF. For the CDR3, the DNA is TGTGCCAGCAGCTTACGGAGCGGGGGGTACAATGAGCAGTTCTTC.

The V gene is TRBV20-1, the J gene TRBJ1-5, with D uncertain. The CDR3 loop spans 13 amino acids. In germline, CDR1 is DFQATT, CDR2 SNEGSKA (reference sequence). V was clipped by 6 bases and J by 4 bases, with 13 bases between them. The CDR3 spells CSAPPSGNQPQHF. The DNA of the CDR3 is TGCAGTGCCCCTCCATCAGGAAATCAGCCCCAGCATTTT.

The chain has TRBV4-1 and TRBJ2-3, with 8 bases identical to TRBD2. The germline CDR1 and CDR2 sequences are MGHRA and YSYEKL. V trimming: 1 base; J trimming: 13 bases; junction bases outside the gene matches: 10. The CDR3 spans 14 residues. CDR3 bases: TGCGCCAGCAGCCAAGCTGCGGGGGGACGGTCGGAGTATTTT. It yields the protein CASSQAAGGRSEYF.

The V gene is TRBV18, the J gene TRBJ2-7; D is undetermined. Trimming removed 3 bases from V and 5 bases from J, with 11 bases in between. The CDR3 length is 13 residues. Germline V gene sequence: CDR1 KGHSH, CDR2 LQKENI. CDR3 protein: CASSPPPMDEQYF. The CDR3 nucleotides read TGTGCCAGCTCACCCCCCCCCATGGACGAGCAGTACTTC. Drawing the rest from reference TRBV18 and TRBJ2-7, the complete variable domain is NAGVMQNPRHLVRRRGQEARLRCSPMKGHSHVYWYRQLPEEGLKFMVYLQKENIIDESGMPKERFSAEFPKEGPSILRIQQVVRGDSAAYFCASSPPPMDEQYFGPGTRLTVT.

The V gene is TRBV25-1, the J gene TRBJ1-4, with D possibly TRBD1 on 6 matching bases. V was clipped by 6 bases and J by 5 bases, with 13 bases between them. The CDR3 extends over 14 amino acids. Germline CDR1 MGHDK, CDR2 SYGVNS. This CDR3 reads CASRQTGQNEKLFF. In DNA, the CDR3 is TGTGCCAGCAGGCAGACAGGCCAGAATGAAAAACTGTTTTTT.

V gene TRBV4-2 combines with J gene TRBJ2-5, with 12 bases lining up with TRBD1. Trimming cost V 0 bases and J 4 bases; bases outside gene matches: 3. The CDR3 is 16 amino acids. Germline V gene data show CDR1 as LGHNA and CDR2 as YNFKEQ. The CDR3 reads CASSQDAGQGAETQYF. The CDR3 DNA follows: TGTGCCAGCAGCCAAGATGCGGGACAGGGGGCAGAGACCCAGTACTTC.

With regard to this clonotype: Mismatch with germline at one junction end may stem from a read error. This chain connects TRBV29-1 to TRBJ2-1; TRBD1 is a possible D gene (5 bases). Looked up from germline, CDR1 is SQVTM and CDR2 is ANQGSEA. This CDR3 is 10 amino acids long. CDR3 region: CSVFTTEHYF. CDR3 bases: TGCAGCGTTTTTACGACAGAGCATTACTTC.